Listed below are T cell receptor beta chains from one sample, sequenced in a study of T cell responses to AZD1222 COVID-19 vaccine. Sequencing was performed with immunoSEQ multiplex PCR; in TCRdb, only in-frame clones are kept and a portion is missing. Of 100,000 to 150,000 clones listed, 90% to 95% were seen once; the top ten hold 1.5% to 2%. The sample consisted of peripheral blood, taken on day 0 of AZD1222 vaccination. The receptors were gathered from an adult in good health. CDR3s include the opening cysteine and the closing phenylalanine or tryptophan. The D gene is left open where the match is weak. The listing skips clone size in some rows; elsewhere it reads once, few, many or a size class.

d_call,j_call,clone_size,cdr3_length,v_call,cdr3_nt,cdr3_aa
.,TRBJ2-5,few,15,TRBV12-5,TGTGCTAGTGGTTTGGGTGGACGGGCCCAAGAGACCCAGTACTTC,CASGLGGRAQETQYF
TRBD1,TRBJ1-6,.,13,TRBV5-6,TGTGCCTTCTCACAGGGGATCAATTCACCCCTCCACTTT,CAFSQGINSPLHF
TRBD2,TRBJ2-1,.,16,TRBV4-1,TGCGCCAGCAGCGGCGACAGCGGGAGAGCCTACAATGAGCAGTTCTTC,CASSGDSGRAYNEQFF
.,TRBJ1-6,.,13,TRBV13,TGTGCCAGCAGCTTGGAAAACGGATCACCCCTCCACTTT,CASSLENGSPLHF
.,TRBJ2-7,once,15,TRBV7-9,TGTGCCAGCAGCTTACCATCAGGGGCGACGTACGAGCAGTACTTC,CASSLPSGATYEQYF
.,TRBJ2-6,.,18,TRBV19,TGTGCCAGTACCGTCGGCAGGGCCTCTTACTCTGGGGCCAACGTCCTGACTTTC,CASTVGRASYSGANVLTF
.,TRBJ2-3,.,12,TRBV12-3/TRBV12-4,TGTGCCAGCAGTCCGGGTGCAGATACGCAGTATTTT,CASSPGADTQYF
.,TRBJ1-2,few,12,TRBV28,TGTGCCAGCAGCCCTGACACCTATGGCTACACCTTC,CASSPDTYGYTF
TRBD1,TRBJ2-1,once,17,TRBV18,TGTGCCAGCTCACCACGCTGGGACAGGGGGCTCTACAATGAGCAGTTCTTC,CASSPRWDRGLYNEQFF
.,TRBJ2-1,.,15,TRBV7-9,TGTGCCAGCAGCTTAAGAACGGGAGACTACAATGAGCAGTTCTTC,CASSLRTGDYNEQFF
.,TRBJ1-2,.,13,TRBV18,TGTGCCAGCTCACCCCGGCCGGGGGATGGCTACACCTTC,CASSPRPGDGYTF
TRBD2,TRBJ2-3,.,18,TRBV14,TGTGCCAGCAGCCAAGAGGGACTAGCGGGGCGTTACACAGATACGCAGTATTTT,CASSQEGLAGRYTDTQYF
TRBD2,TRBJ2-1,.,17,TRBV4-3,TGCGCCAGCAGCCAAGGATTAGCGGGGCGTACATACAATGAGCAGTTCTTC,CASSQGLAGRTYNEQFF
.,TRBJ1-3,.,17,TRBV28,TGTGCCAGCAGTTTATGGACCAGGGCGGTCGCTGGAAACACCATATATTTT,CASSLWTRAVAGNTIYF
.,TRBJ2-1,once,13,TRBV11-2,TGTGCCAGCAGCTCCGGACTATTCGATGAGCAGTTCTTC,CASSSGLFDEQFF
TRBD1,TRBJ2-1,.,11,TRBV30,TGTGCCGGAAGGGGGCTGGATGAGCAGTTCTTC,CAGRGLDEQFF
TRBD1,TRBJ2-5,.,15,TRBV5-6,TGTGCCAGCAGCTTTGGGGACAGGGTTGGGGAGACCCAGTACTTC,CASSFGDRVGETQYF